These 30 T cell receptor beta chains share one sample of origin, sequenced in a study of T cells after yellow fever vaccination. Each CDR3 protein is one row after TCRdb ran MiXCR on the 5' RACE reads. The sample holds approximately 450,000 distinct CDR3 sequences, 15% to 20% seen once. Sequenced material: PBMCs, taken before the yellow fever booster vaccination. These receptors were obtained from a man aged 18 to 30 who received the YFV17D yellow fever vaccine.

The rearrangement links TRBV29-1 to TRBJ2-1; tentative D call: TRBD2 (5 bases). Germline V gives CDR1 SQVTM, CDR2 ANQGSEA. V lost 4 bases and J lost 7, with 8 bases in between. The CDR3 spans 11 residues. The CDR3 DNA reads TGCAGCGTTGGGCTAGCTAATGAGCAGTTCTTC. Its protein is CSVGLANEQFF.

CDR3 residues: CSARDSSAGSVYNEQFF. In DNA, the CDR3 is TGCAGTGCTAGAGACTCATCGGCAGGGTCGGTCTACAATGAGCAGTTCTTC. The J gene is TRBJ2-1, the V gene TRBV20-1; D is perhaps TRBD1 (5 bases). CDR3 length: 17 amino acids. Germline CDR1 DFQATT, CDR2 SNEGSKA (reference sequence). The V and J ends lost 0 bases and 3 bases respectively, with 18 bases between them.

This clonotype was observed a single time. V and J are TRBV5-5 and TRBJ2-2; D uncertain. Germline CDR1 SGHKS, CDR2 YYEKEE (reference sequence). Deletions cut 0 bases from V and 4 bases from J, with 10 bases between. This CDR3 has 15 residues. CDR3 region: CASSLGAIPTGELFF. The CDR3 region has the DNA TGTGCCAGCAGCTTGGGTGCGATACCCACCGGGGAGCTGTTTTTT.

The chain recombines TRBV12-3 or TRBV12-4 with TRBJ2-3, with D uncertain. This CDR3 spans 13 amino acids. V was shortened by 3 bases and J by 3 bases, with 7 bases between the two germline ends. The CDR3 is CASSFNPTDTQYF. In nucleotides, the CDR3 is TGTGCCAGCAGTTTTAACCCTACAGATACGCAGTATTTT.

This clonotype occurred a few times. V is TRBV7-3 and J is TRBJ1-2; TRBD1 agrees at 8 bases. CDR1 is SGHTA and CDR2 is FQGTGA in the germline V gene. CDR3 size: 15 residues. Trimming removed 2 bases from V and 5 bases from J; junction bases left unmatched: 7. CDR3 protein: CASSLSGQGRYGYTF. CDR3 in DNA: TGTGCCAGCAGCTTATCTGGACAGGGTCGATATGGCTACACCTTC.

This clonotype was picked up many times. This chain joins TRBV20-1 and TRBJ2-7, with 8 positions matching TRBD1. J lost 5 bases, V lost 3 bases, and 9 bases had no gene match. The CDR3 sequence is 14 residues long. The germline CDR1 and CDR2 sequences are DFQATT and SNEGSKA (reference sequence). This CDR3 reads CSASGVTGAHEQYF. For the CDR3, the DNA is TGCAGTGCTAGTGGAGTGACAGGGGCCCACGAGCAGTACTTC.

This chain links TRBV7-2 with TRBJ2-7; 9 bases map to TRBD1. The V segment lost 1 base and the J segment 7 bases; nucleotides outside the gene matches: 8. CDR1 and CDR2 from the germline V gene are SGHTA and FQGNSA. The CDR3 has 15 residues. The CDR3 region is CASSLDPGQGGEQYV. DNA for the CDR3: TGTGCCAGCAGCTTAGATCCGGGACAGGGAGGAGAGCAGTACGTC.

This clonotype has more than one count but fewer than ten. The rearrangement links TRBV4-2 to TRBJ1-2, with no clear D. Trimming cost V 0 bases and J 4 bases, with 9 bases left between them. Germline values: CDR1 LGHNA, CDR2 YNFKEQ. This CDR3 is built from 14 residues. CDR3 sequence: CASSQDGYFYGYTF. The CDR3 bases are TGTGCCAGCAGCCAAGACGGGTACTTCTATGGCTACACCTTC.

A few counts support this clonotype. The V gene is TRBV4-3, the J gene TRBJ2-3, with 7 bases aligning to TRBD1. CDR3 length: 16 residues. V shed 0 bases and J 4 bases; nucleotides not matched to a gene: 7. CDR1 is LGHNA, CDR2 YSLEER, per germline. CDR3 bases: TGCGCCAGCAGCCAAGAGGTGGAAGGGGGCCCAGATACGCAGTATTTT. Protein: CASSQEVEGGPDTQYF.

V and J are TRBV7-9 and TRBJ2-2, with 8 bases that match TRBD1. The CDR3 has 14 amino acids. V trimming: 4 bases; J trimming: 6 bases; junction bases outside the gene matches: 4. Germline V gives CDR1 SEHNR, CDR2 FQNEAQ (reference sequence). The CDR3 sequence: CASSSGQGPGELFF. The CDR3 bases are TGTGCCAGCAGCTCCGGACAGGGTCCCGGGGAGCTGTTTTTT. The full variable domain, its missing parts supplied by reference TRBV7-9 and TRBJ2-2, is DTGVSQNPRHKITKRGQNVTFRCDPISEHNRLYWYRQTLGQGPEFLTYFQNEAQLEKSRLLSDRFSAERPKGSFSTLEIQRTEQGDSAMYLCASSSGQGPGELFFGEGSRLTVL.

This clonotype was counted between two and nine times. V gene TRBV4-1 combines with J gene TRBJ2-3; TRBD1 matches at 8 bases. With 0 bases clipped from V and 4 bases from J, the junction kept 9 bases outside the gene matches. This CDR3 contains 17 residues. Germline V gene lookup returns CDR1 MGHRA and CDR2 YSYEKL. In DNA form, the CDR3 reads TGCGCCAGCAGCCAAGAGGAGACAGGGGAGAAGGCAGATACGCAGTATTTT. Protein: CASSQEETGEKADTQYF.

This clonotype was counted only a few times. The chain is built from TRBV5-1 and TRBJ1-2, with TRBD1 as a possible D gene (6 bases). The CDR3 is 13 amino acids. Trimming cost V 5 bases and J 8 bases, with 16 bases left between them. Looked up from germline, CDR1 is SGHRS and CDR2 is YFSETQ. The CDR3 bases are TGCGCCAGCAGACCGGACAGCCAACCGGGCTACACCTTC. It codes for CASRPDSQPGYTF.

The genes are TRBV9 and TRBJ2-5; D gene ambiguous. Germline V gene sequence: CDR1 SGDLS, CDR2 YYNGEE. Trimming removed 0 bases at V and 3 bases at J, with 9 bases between. This CDR3 has 14 amino acids. The CDR3 DNA sequence: TGTGCCAGCAGCGTAGCGGGTATTGAAGAGACCCAGTACTTC. Its translation is CASSVAGIEETQYF.

The chain is built from TRBV10-3 and TRBJ2-3, with no clear D. The V gene's germline CDR1 is ENHRY and CDR2 SYGVKD. V dropped 4 bases and J dropped 6 bases, with 11 bases sitting between them. CDR3 length equals 13 residues. The CDR3 DNA reads as TGTGCCATCAGTGGTGGAGTTAGTGATACGCAGTATTTT. Encoded protein: CAISGGVSDTQYF.

The chain carries TRBV29-1 and TRBJ1-5, with TRBD1 as a possible D gene (5 bases). In germline, CDR1 is SQVTM, CDR2 ANQGSEA. The CDR3 has 14 amino acids. The ends were cut back, 0 bases at V and 4 bases at J, with 10 bases in the middle. CDR3 in DNA: TGCAGCGTTGAAGAGGGAGGACAAAATCAGCCCCAGCATTTT. The encoded protein is CSVEEGGQNQPQHF.

The V gene is TRBV4-3, the J gene TRBJ2-4; D might be TRBD1 or TRBD2, each matching 6 bases. CDR1 LGHNA and CDR2 YSLEER come from the germline V gene. CDR3 length: 17 residues. Trimming removed 0 bases from V and 1 base from J, with 13 bases in between. CDR3: CASSQDYGGLAKNIQYF. Written as DNA, the CDR3 is TGCGCCAGCAGCCAAGATTATGGGGGGCTGGCCAAAAACATTCAGTACTTC.

This clonotype was seen a few times. The rearrangement uses TRBV4-3 and TRBJ2-2; D gene uncertain. With 0 bases removed from V and 7 bases from J, the gap between germline ends came to 15 bases. CDR3 length equals 16 residues. The germline gives CDR1 LGHNA, CDR2 YSLEER. In DNA form, the CDR3 reads TGCGCCAGCAGCCAAGATCTGGGTGGGGAAGGCGGGGAGCTGTTTTTT. This sequence encodes CASSQDLGGEGGELFF.

This chain connects TRBV28 to TRBJ1-4; weak D call: TRBD1 (5 bases). V lost 2 bases and J 0 bases, leaving 7 bases between the germline ends. Germline CDR1 is MDHEN and CDR2 is SYDVKM. This CDR3 comprises 15 residues. The CDR3 sequence is CASSLPGSTNEKLFF. DNA for the CDR3: TGTGCCAGCAGTTTACCAGGGTCAACTAATGAAAAACTGTTTTTT.

The chain is built from TRBV5-1 and TRBJ2-5; 9 bases agree with TRBD2. CDR3 size: 16 residues. CDR1 and CDR2 from the germline V gene are SGHRS and YFSETQ. V gave up 4 bases and J gave up 0 bases; unmatched junction bases: 7. The chain's CDR3 is CASSLGLAGYQETQYF. The CDR3 bases are TGCGCCAGCAGCCTCGGCCTAGCGGGGTACCAAGAGACCCAGTACTTC. The complete variable domain, with remaining parts taken from reference TRBV5-1 and TRBJ2-5, reads KAGVTQTPRYLIKTRGQQVTLSCSPISGHRSVSWYQQTPGQGLQFLFEYFSETQRNKGNFPGRFSGRQFSNSRSEMNVSTLELGDSALYLCASSLGLAGYQETQYFGPGTRLLVL.

The chain combines TRBV6-2 or TRBV6-3 with TRBJ2-2; 7 nucleotides agree with TRBD1. V shed 9 bases and J 3 bases; nucleotides not matched to a gene: 4. The CDR3 sequence is 13 residues long. Germline V CDR1 and CDR2: MNHEY, SVGEGT. The chain's CDR3 is CASYRGHTGELFF. The DNA for the CDR3 is TGTGCCAGTTACAGGGGCCACACCGGGGAGCTGTTTTTT.

This chain uses TRBV5-1 with TRBJ2-2, with D hard to call. CDR1 and CDR2 from the germline V gene are SGHRS and YFSETQ. The CDR3 length is 15 residues. Between the trimmed V and J ends, which lost 4 bases and 0 bases, there was a span of 10 bases. CDR3 loop: CASSLDYANTGELFF. The CDR3 coding sequence is TGCGCCAGCAGCCTAGATTACGCGAACACCGGGGAGCTGTTTTTT. The full variable domain, with the rest looked up from reference TRBV5-1 and TRBJ2-2, is KAGVTQTPRYLIKTRGQQVTLSCSPISGHRSVSWYQQTPGQGLQFLFEYFSETQRNKGNFPGRFSGRQFSNSRSEMNVSTLELGDSALYLCASSLDYANTGELFFGEGSRLTVL.

This sequence joins TRBV5-1 and TRBJ2-2, with 10 positions matching TRBD1. The CDR3 length is 14 residues. The trim removed 7 bases at V and 5 bases at J, leaving 5 bases unmatched. The germline V gene has CDR1 SGHRS and CDR2 YFSETQ. CDR3 DNA: TGCGCCAGCGGGACAGGGGTCCGGACCGGGGAGCTGTTTTTT. Encoded protein: CASGTGVRTGELFF.

V usage is TRBV6-6 and J usage is TRBJ1-1; a weak D match, TRBD1 (6 bases). V gave up 5 bases and J gave up 1 base, with 17 bases separating them. Germline V gene lookup returns CDR1 MNHNY and CDR2 SVGAGI (reference sequence). The CDR3 contains 16 residues. The CDR3, as DNA: TGTGCCAGCAGTCGTGGAACCGGGACACAGAACACTGAAGCTTTCTTT. This gives the protein CASSRGTGTQNTEAFF.

This clonotype came up many times. The V call is TRBV6-5, the J call TRBJ1-5; a weak D match, TRBD1 (6 bases). Germline assignment: CDR1 MNHEY and CDR2 SVGAGI. CDR3 length: 14 amino acids. V was cut by 5 bases and J by 2 bases, with 10 bases left in between. This CDR3 reads CASSKQGGNQPQHF. DNA of the CDR3: TGTGCCAGCAGTAAACAGGGAGGCAATCAGCCCCAGCATTTT.

The rearrangement links TRBV6-5 to TRBJ2-5, with 7 bases lining up with TRBD2. This CDR3 is built from 14 residues. Germline lookup yields CDR1 MNHEY and CDR2 SVGAGI. V lost 4 bases and J lost 5; bases outside the gene matches: 7. The CDR3 DNA reads as TGTGCCAGCAGTTCCATTAGCGGGCGGGAGACCCAGTACTTC. It is translated as CASSSISGRETQYF.

This chain uses TRBV2 with TRBJ2-2; 12 bases line up with TRBD1. V gave up 8 bases and J gave up 7 bases; unmatched junction bases: 5. The CDR3 is 14 residues long. Germline V lookup: CDR1 SNHLY, CDR2 FYNNEI. CDR3 nucleotides: TGTGCCAGCCAAGGGACAGGGGGCCTCGGGGAGCTGTTTTTT. It specifies CASQGTGGLGELFF. The full variable domain, completed using reference TRBV2 and TRBJ2-2, is EPEVTQTPSHQVTQMGQEVILRCVPISNHLYFYWYRQILGQKVEFLVSFYNNEISEKSEIFDDQFSVERPDGSNFTLKIRSTKLEDSAMYFCASQGTGGLGELFFGEGSRLTVL.

J is TRBJ2-7 and V is TRBV10-2; 8 bases match TRBD1. The V segment lost 8 bases and the J segment 3 bases; nucleotides outside the gene matches: 12. The CDR3 has 15 amino acids. CDR1 WSHSY and CDR2 SAAADI come from the germline V gene. The CDR3 sequence: CASAYSRTGGYEQYF. CDR3 in DNA: TGCGCCAGCGCCTACAGCCGCACAGGGGGCTACGAGCAGTACTTC.

This clonotype was seen more than once but under ten times. The chain joins TRBV4-2 to TRBJ1-5, with D maybe TRBD1 (5 bases). Germline lookup yields CDR1 LGHNA and CDR2 YNFKEQ. The V end was cut by 0 bases, the J end by 3 bases, with 6 bases between. The CDR3 extends over 14 amino acids. This CDR3 reads CASSQEGANQPQHF. The CDR3 coding sequence is TGTGCCAGCAGCCAAGAAGGGGCCAATCAGCCCCAGCATTTT.

The chain combines TRBV4-1 with TRBJ1-6; 8 bases map to TRBD1. The CDR3 length is 14 residues. Trimming cost V 3 bases and J 8 bases; bases outside gene matches: 3. In germline, CDR1 is MGHRA, CDR2 YSYEKL. CDR3 region: CASSQDRVYSPLHF. The CDR3 region has the DNA TGCGCCAGCAGCCAGGACAGGGTGTATTCACCCCTCCACTTT.

This clonotype was picked up a small number of times. The chain couples TRBV11-2 to TRBJ2-5, with 9 bases aligning to TRBD2. Germline loops: CDR1 SGHAT, CDR2 FQNNGV. V shed 4 bases and J 1 base; nucleotides not matched to a gene: 7. This CDR3 contains 16 residues. CDR3 region: CASSWGGGALQETQYF. DNA of the CDR3: TGTGCCAGCAGCTGGGGCGGGGGGGCCCTCCAAGAGACCCAGTACTTC.